The rows below give T cell receptor beta chains drawn from one sample of a study of response to subunit inactivated influenza vaccine. One entry per CDR3 protein results from TCRdb running MiXCR on the RT-PCR reads. The table shows about 700,000 distinct CDR3 sequences, with around 15% occurring only once. This specimen consisted of PBMCs from blood, obtained 14 to 15 days before vaccination. These receptors originate from a man aged 50 to 59 who received an inactivated influenza vaccine. The CDR3 runs from the conserved cysteine through the conserved F or W. D genes are given only for firm matches. Clone size is not always given. Where it is, it says once, few, many or a class for expanded clones.

d_call: .; v_call: TRBV12-3/TRBV12-4; j_call: TRBJ1-5; clone_size: many; cdr3_nt: TGTGCCAGCAGCCCGGACGGGGCTAGCAATCAGCCCCAGCATTTT; cdr3_aa: CASSPDGASNQPQHF
d_call: .; v_call: TRBV18; j_call: TRBJ2-7; clone_size: .; cdr3_nt: TGTGCCAGCTCACCACCAAACCGGGGGACCCCCGGCGAGCAGTACTTC; cdr3_aa: CASSPPNRGTPGEQYF
d_call: TRBD1; v_call: TRBV18; j_call: TRBJ2-7; clone_size: many; cdr3_nt: TGTGCCAGCTCACCAGGGACAGGGTGGTACGAGCAGTACTTC; cdr3_aa: CASSPGTGWYEQYF
d_call: .; v_call: TRBV21-1; j_call: TRBJ1-2; clone_size: .; cdr3_nt: TGTGCCAGCAGCAAAGTACACTCGGGGGGTCGCACGTATGGCTACACCTTC; cdr3_aa: CASSKVHSGGRTYGYTF
d_call: .; v_call: TRBV20-1; j_call: TRBJ1-4; clone_size: .; cdr3_nt: TGCAGTGCTAGAGATACGGGGCCGACAGGTGTCAATGAAAAACTGTTTTTT; cdr3_aa: CSARDTGPTGVNEKLFF
d_call: .; v_call: TRBV2; j_call: TRBJ2-5; clone_size: .; cdr3_nt: TGTGCCAGCAGACGTACTAGCTGGGAGACCCAGTACTTC; cdr3_aa: CASRRTSWETQYF
d_call: .; v_call: TRBV2; j_call: TRBJ1-5; clone_size: .; cdr3_nt: TGTGCCAGCAGTGACGCATATATCAGCCCCCAGCATTTT; cdr3_aa: CASSDAYISPQHF
d_call: .; v_call: TRBV7-2; j_call: TRBJ2-2; clone_size: few; cdr3_nt: TGTGCAACTAGGGGGGTCGCCGGGGAGCTGTTTTTT; cdr3_aa: CATRGVAGELFF
d_call: TRBD2; v_call: TRBV20-1; j_call: TRBJ2-2; clone_size: .; cdr3_nt: TGCAGTGCGGCCGGAGTCGGACTAGCGGGGGCGGGCGGGGAGCTGTTTTTT; cdr3_aa: CSAAGVGLAGAGGELFF
d_call: TRBD1; v_call: TRBV5-1; j_call: TRBJ2-1; clone_size: .; cdr3_nt: TGCGCCAGCAGCTTGTTGGGACAGGATGACAATGAGCAGTTCTTC; cdr3_aa: CASSLLGQDDNEQFF
d_call: .; v_call: TRBV4-2; j_call: TRBJ1-2; clone_size: few; cdr3_nt: TGTGCCAGCAGCTCCCCCAATGTGGGAACGAAGGGCTACACCTTC; cdr3_aa: CASSSPNVGTKGYTF
d_call: .; v_call: TRBV5-1; j_call: TRBJ2-7; clone_size: .; cdr3_nt: TGCGCCAGCAGCTTGAGCGGACCACTAGACAGCGAGCAGTACTTC; cdr3_aa: CASSLSGPLDSEQYF
d_call: .; v_call: TRBV12-3/TRBV12-4; j_call: TRBJ2-5; clone_size: many; cdr3_nt: TGTGCCAGCACCTCGGGACTCCTCGGGACCCAGTACTTC; cdr3_aa: CASTSGLLGTQYF
d_call: .; v_call: TRBV29-1; j_call: TRBJ1-4; clone_size: many; cdr3_nt: TGCAGCGTCCGCGGACGTACGAATGAAAAACTGTTTTTT; cdr3_aa: CSVRGRTNEKLFF
d_call: TRBD1; v_call: TRBV10-3; j_call: TRBJ2-2; clone_size: .; cdr3_nt: TGTGCCATCAGTGAGTCGCAGGGGGTGAACACCGGGGAGCTGTTTTTT; cdr3_aa: CAISESQGVNTGELFF
d_call: .; v_call: TRBV4-2; j_call: TRBJ2-2; clone_size: .; cdr3_nt: TGTGCCAGCAGGATATTGGGGCTGAACACCGGGGAGCTGTTTTTT; cdr3_aa: CASRILGLNTGELFF
d_call: .; v_call: TRBV29-1; j_call: TRBJ2-3; clone_size: .; cdr3_nt: TGCAGCGCACAGGGTCATGGCACAGATACGCAGTATTTT; cdr3_aa: CSAQGHGTDTQYF
d_call: TRBD2; v_call: TRBV11-2; j_call: TRBJ2-2; clone_size: few; cdr3_nt: TGTGCCAGCACCTCAGAGGGGGGCGGGCTAGCGGGCCCAGCGAACACCGGGGAGCTGTTTTTT; cdr3_aa: CASTSEGGGLAGPANTGELFF